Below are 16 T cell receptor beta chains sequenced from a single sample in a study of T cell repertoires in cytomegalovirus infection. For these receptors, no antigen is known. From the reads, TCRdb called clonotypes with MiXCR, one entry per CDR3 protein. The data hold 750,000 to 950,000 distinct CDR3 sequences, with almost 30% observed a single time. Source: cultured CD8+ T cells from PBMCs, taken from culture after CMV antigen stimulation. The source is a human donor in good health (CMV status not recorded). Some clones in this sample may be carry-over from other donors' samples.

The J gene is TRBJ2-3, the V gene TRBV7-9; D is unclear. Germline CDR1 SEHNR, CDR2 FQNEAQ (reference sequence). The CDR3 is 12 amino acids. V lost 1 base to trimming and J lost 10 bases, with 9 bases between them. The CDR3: CASSLGSGAQYF. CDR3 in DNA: TGTGCCAGCAGCTTAGGGTCAGGCGCGCAGTATTTT.

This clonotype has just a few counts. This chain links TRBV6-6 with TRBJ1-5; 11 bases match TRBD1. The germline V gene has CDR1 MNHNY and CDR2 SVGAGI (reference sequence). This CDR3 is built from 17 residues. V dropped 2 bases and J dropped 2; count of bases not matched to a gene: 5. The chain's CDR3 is CASSYRPGQGGNQPQHF. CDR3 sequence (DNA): TGTGCCAGCAGTTACAGACCGGGACAGGGGGGCAATCAGCCCCAGCATTTT.

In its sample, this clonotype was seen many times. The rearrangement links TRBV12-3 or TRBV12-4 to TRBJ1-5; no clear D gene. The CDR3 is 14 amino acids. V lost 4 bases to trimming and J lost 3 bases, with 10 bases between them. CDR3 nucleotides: TGTGCCAGCAGTTCTCGGCAGGTCAATCAGCCCCAGCATTTT. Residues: CASSSRQVNQPQHF.

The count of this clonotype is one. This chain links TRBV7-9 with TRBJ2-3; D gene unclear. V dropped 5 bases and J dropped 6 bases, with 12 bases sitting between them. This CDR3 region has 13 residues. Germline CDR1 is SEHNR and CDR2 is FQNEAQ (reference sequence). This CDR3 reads CASSPRELDTQYF. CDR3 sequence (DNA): TGTGCCAGCAGCCCCAGAGAGCTGGATACGCAGTATTTT.

The CDR3 is CASREGAYNEQFF. CDR3 nucleotides: TGTGCCAGCAGAGAGGGCGCCTACAATGAGCAGTTCTTC. This chain uses TRBV27 with TRBJ2-1; D possibly corresponds to TRBD2 (5 bases). CDR1 and CDR2 (germline): MNHEY, SMNVEV (reference sequence). The CDR3 length is 13 residues. V gave up 6 bases and J gave up 2 bases, with 8 bases separating them.

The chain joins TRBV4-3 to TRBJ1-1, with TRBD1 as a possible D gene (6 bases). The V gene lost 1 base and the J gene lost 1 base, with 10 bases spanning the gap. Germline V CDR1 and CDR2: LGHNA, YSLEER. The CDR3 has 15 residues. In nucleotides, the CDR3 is TGCGCCAGCAGCCAAGTGTTGGGGGCGAACACTGAAGCTTTCTTT. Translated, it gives CASSQVLGANTEAFF.

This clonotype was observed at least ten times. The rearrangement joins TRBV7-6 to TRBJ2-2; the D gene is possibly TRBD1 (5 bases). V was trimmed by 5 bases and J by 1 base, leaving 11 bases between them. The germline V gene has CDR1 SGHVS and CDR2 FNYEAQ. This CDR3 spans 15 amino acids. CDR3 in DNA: TGTGCCAGCAGCCATATTGACAGGAACACCGGGGAGCTGTTTTTT. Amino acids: CASSHIDRNTGELFF.

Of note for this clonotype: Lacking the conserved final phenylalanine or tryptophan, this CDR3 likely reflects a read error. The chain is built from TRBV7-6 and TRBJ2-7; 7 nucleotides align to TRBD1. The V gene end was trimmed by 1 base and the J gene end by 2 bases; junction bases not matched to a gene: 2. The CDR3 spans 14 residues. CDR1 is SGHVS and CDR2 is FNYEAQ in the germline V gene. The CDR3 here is CASSLGQGAYEQYS. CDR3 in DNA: TGTGCCAGCAGCTTAGGACAGGGCGCCTACGAGCAGTACTCC.

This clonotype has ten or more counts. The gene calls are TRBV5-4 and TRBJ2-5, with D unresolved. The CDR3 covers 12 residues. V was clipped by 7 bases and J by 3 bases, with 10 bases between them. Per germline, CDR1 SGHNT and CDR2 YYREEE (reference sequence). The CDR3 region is CASQGSEETQYF. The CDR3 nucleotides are TGTGCCAGCCAAGGGTCCGAAGAGACCCAGTACTTC.

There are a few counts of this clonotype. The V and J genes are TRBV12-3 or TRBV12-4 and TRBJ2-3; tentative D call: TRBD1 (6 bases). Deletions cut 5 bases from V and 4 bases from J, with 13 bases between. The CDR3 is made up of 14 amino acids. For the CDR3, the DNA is TGTGCCAGCAGTCCTTACAGGGTCGCAGATACGCAGTATTTT. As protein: CASSPYRVADTQYF.

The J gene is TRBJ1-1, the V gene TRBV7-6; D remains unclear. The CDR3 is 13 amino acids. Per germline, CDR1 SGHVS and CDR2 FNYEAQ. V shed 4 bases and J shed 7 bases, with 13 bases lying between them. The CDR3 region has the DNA TGTGCCAGCAGCTGGGCGGTCGGAGGTGAAGCTTTCTTT. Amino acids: CASSWAVGGEAFF. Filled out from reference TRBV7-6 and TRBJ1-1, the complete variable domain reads GAGVSQSPRYKVTKRGQDVALRCDPISGHVSLYWYRQALGQGPEFLTYFNYEAQQDKSGLPNDRFSAERPEGSISTLTIQRTEQRDSAMYRCASSWAVGGEAFFGQGTRLTVV.

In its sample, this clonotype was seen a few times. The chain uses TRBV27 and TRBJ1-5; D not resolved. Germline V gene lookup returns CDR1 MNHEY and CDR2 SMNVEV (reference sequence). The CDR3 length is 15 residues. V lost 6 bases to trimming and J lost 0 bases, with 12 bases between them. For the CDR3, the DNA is TGTGCCAGCAGCCGGACGGGTTATAGCAATCAGCCCCAGCATTTT. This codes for CASSRTGYSNQPQHF.

CDR3 DNA: TGTGCCGTGCGAACCCCCGGGACAGGGATTTACGAGCAGTACTTC. It translates to CAVRTPGTGIYEQYF. The chain uses TRBV6-5 and TRBJ2-7, with TRBD1 identical over 9 bases. V gave up 11 bases and J gave up 4 bases; unmatched junction bases: 15. The CDR3 runs 15 residues. Per germline, CDR1 MNHEY and CDR2 SVGAGI.

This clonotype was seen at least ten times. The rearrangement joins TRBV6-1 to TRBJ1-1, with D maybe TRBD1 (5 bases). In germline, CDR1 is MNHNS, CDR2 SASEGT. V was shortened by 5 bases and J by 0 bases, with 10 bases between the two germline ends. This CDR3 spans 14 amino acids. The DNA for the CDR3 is TGTGCCAGCAGTTTCGGGGACTTGAACACTGAAGCTTTCTTT. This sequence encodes CASSFGDLNTEAFF.

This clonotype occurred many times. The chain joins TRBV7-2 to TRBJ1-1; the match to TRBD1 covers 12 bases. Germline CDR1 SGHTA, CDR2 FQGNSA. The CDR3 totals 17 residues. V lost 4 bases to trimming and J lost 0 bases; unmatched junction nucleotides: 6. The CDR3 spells CASSSRDRGLVNTEAFF. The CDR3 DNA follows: TGTGCCAGCAGCTCCCGGGACAGGGGGCTGGTGAACACTGAAGCTTTCTTT. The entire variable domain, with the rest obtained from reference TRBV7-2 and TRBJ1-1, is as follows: GAGVSQSPSNKVTEKGKDVELRCDPISGHTALYWYRQSLGQGLEFLIYFQGNSAPDKSGLPSDRFSAERTGGSVSTLTIQRTQQEDSAVYLCASSSRDRGLVNTEAFFGQGTRLTVV.

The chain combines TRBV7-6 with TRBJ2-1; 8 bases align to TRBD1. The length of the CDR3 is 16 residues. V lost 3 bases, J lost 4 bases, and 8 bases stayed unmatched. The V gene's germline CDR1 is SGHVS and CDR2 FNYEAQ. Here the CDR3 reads CASSLTGVGSYNEQFF. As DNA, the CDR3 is TGTGCCAGCAGCTTGACAGGGGTGGGGTCGTACAATGAGCAGTTCTTC.